This is a list of T cell receptor beta chains from one sample in a study of cytotoxic CD8 clonotypes in ibrutinib-treated CLL. Some clones are missing from TCRdb's copy, which holds only in-frame ones; the method was immunoSEQ multiplex PCR. The sample shows 45,000 to 65,000 clones, less than 90% of them seen only once. Sequenced material: PBMCs, taken after 24 months of ibrutinib treatment. The receptor source for this set is a human donor with chronic lymphocytic leukemia. Both conserved end residues are part of each CDR3. A D gene is named only where the DNA matches it firmly. A row's size may be missing; if present it is once, few, many or a size class.

j_call: TRBJ1-2
v_call: TRBV5-1
clone_size: NA
d_call: NA
cdr3_nt: TGCGCCCGGTTCCCCCTGGTCTCCTCTAACTATGGCTACACCTTC
cdr3_aa: CARFPLVSSNYGYTF

j_call: TRBJ1-1
v_call: TRBV10-3
clone_size: NA
d_call: NA
cdr3_nt: TGTGCCATCAATCAAGAGGGGGGTCTAACTGAAGCTTTCTTT
cdr3_aa: CAINQEGGLTEAFF

j_call: TRBJ1-5
v_call: TRBV19
clone_size: NA
d_call: NA
cdr3_nt: TGTGCCAGTAGCTTCGGGAGGGAGGGCAATCAGCCCCAGCATTTT
cdr3_aa: CASSFGREGNQPQHF

j_call: TRBJ2-3
v_call: TRBV28
clone_size: once
d_call: TRBD2
cdr3_nt: TGTGCCAGCGTAGCGGGAGACACAGATACGCAGTATTTT
cdr3_aa: CASVAGDTDTQYF

j_call: TRBJ2-7
v_call: TRBV5-6
clone_size: few
d_call: NA
cdr3_nt: TGTGCCAGCAGCTTGGGGGTGGAAGCAGGGAACTACGAGCAGTACTTC
cdr3_aa: CASSLGVEAGNYEQYF

j_call: TRBJ2-1
v_call: TRBV9
clone_size: NA
d_call: TRBD2
cdr3_nt: TGTGCCAGCAGCGTAGTCGGGACTAGCGGGAGTCATGAGCAGTTCTTC
cdr3_aa: CASSVVGTSGSHEQFF

j_call: TRBJ1-3
v_call: TRBV25-1
clone_size: NA
d_call: NA
cdr3_nt: TGTGCCAGCAGCAAGAAGGGTTTTGGAAACACCATATATTTT
cdr3_aa: CASSKKGFGNTIYF

j_call: TRBJ1-5
v_call: TRBV27
clone_size: NA
d_call: TRBD1
cdr3_nt: TGTGCCAGCAGTGGAGGGACAGGGATTCAGCCCCAGCATTTT
cdr3_aa: CASSGGTGIQPQHF

j_call: TRBJ1-2
v_call: TRBV6-5
clone_size: NA
d_call: TRBD1
cdr3_nt: TGTGCCAGCAGTTACAGGGGGCGCGAAGGCTACACCTTC
cdr3_aa: CASSYRGREGYTF

j_call: TRBJ2-7
v_call: TRBV7-9
clone_size: NA
d_call: NA
cdr3_nt: TGTGCCAGCAGCTTAGTCGTTGGTGAGCAGTACTTC
cdr3_aa: CASSLVVGEQYF

j_call: TRBJ2-7
v_call: TRBV7-9
clone_size: NA
d_call: NA
cdr3_nt: TGTGCCAGCAGCCCCAAGGCAGGGGTCGAGCAGTACTTC
cdr3_aa: CASSPKAGVEQYF

j_call: TRBJ2-7
v_call: TRBV5-1
clone_size: NA
d_call: TRBD2
cdr3_nt: TGCGCCAGCAGCTTGACTAGCGGGCTCAGCTCCTACGAGCAGTACTTC
cdr3_aa: CASSLTSGLSSYEQYF

j_call: TRBJ2-1
v_call: TRBV11-2
clone_size: NA
d_call: NA
cdr3_nt: TGTGCCAGCAGCCAGGGAATAGCAGGGAATGAGCAGTTCTTC
cdr3_aa: CASSQGIAGNEQFF

j_call: TRBJ1-2
v_call: TRBV10-1
clone_size: once
d_call: NA
cdr3_nt: TGCGCCAGCAGTCCGAACGGGAACTATGGCTACACCTTC
cdr3_aa: CASSPNGNYGYTF

j_call: TRBJ2-7
v_call: TRBV15
clone_size: once
d_call: NA
cdr3_nt: TGTGCCACCAGCAGAGATCCTAGCTCCTACGAGCAGTACTTC
cdr3_aa: CATSRDPSSYEQYF

j_call: TRBJ1-5
v_call: TRBV7-9
clone_size: NA
d_call: NA
cdr3_nt: TGTGCCACCTCTGTTATCAATCAGCCCCAGCATTTT
cdr3_aa: CATSVINQPQHF

j_call: TRBJ1-5
v_call: TRBV19
clone_size: few
d_call: TRBD1
cdr3_nt: TGTGCCAGTAATGACAGGGTCGGCAATCAGCCCCAGCATTTT
cdr3_aa: CASNDRVGNQPQHF

j_call: TRBJ1-1
v_call: TRBV30
clone_size: NA
d_call: NA
cdr3_nt: TGTGCCTGGAGTGACGGGAACACTGAAGCTTTCTTT
cdr3_aa: CAWSDGNTEAFF

j_call: TRBJ2-5
v_call: TRBV19
clone_size: NA
d_call: TRBD2
cdr3_nt: TGTGCCAGTAGTAGGGCGGGAGAGGAGACCCAGTACTTC
cdr3_aa: CASSRAGEETQYF

j_call: TRBJ2-3
v_call: TRBV15
clone_size: NA
d_call: TRBD2
cdr3_nt: TGTGCCACCAGTCCTAGCGGGAGGGCTGATACGCAGTATTTT
cdr3_aa: CATSPSGRADTQYF

j_call: TRBJ1-3
v_call: TRBV30
clone_size: NA
d_call: NA
cdr3_nt: TGTGCCTGGAGTTATCAACAGGGAGGCGGAAACACCATATATTTT
cdr3_aa: CAWSYQQGGGNTIYF

j_call: TRBJ1-1
v_call: TRBV7-9
clone_size: NA
d_call: TRBD1
cdr3_nt: TGTGCCAGCAGTCAGGGACAGGAGAACACTGAAGCTTTCTTT
cdr3_aa: CASSQGQENTEAFF

j_call: TRBJ2-1
v_call: TRBV15
clone_size: NA
d_call: NA
cdr3_nt: TGTGCCACCAGCAGAGAGGTTGGCTATGAGCAGTTCTTC
cdr3_aa: CATSREVGYEQFF

j_call: TRBJ2-1
v_call: TRBV2
clone_size: NA
d_call: NA
cdr3_nt: TGTGCCAGCACGGGGGACAACGTAGGCAATGAGCAGTTCTTC
cdr3_aa: CASTGDNVGNEQFF

j_call: TRBJ1-2
v_call: TRBV7-9
clone_size: NA
d_call: NA
cdr3_nt: TGTGCCAGCAGCCGGGAAGGGGAGGGCGGGAAGGGCTACACCTTC
cdr3_aa: CASSREGEGGKGYTF

j_call: TRBJ2-7
v_call: TRBV27
clone_size: NA
d_call: NA
cdr3_nt: TGTGCCAGCAGTTTCTCGGTCGCTGGCCCCTACGAGCAGTACTTC
cdr3_aa: CASSFSVAGPYEQYF

j_call: TRBJ1-3
v_call: TRBV9
clone_size: NA
d_call: TRBD1
cdr3_nt: TGTGCCAGCAGCGTAGGAGTTGACAGGGGAGGAAACACCATATATTTT
cdr3_aa: CASSVGVDRGGNTIYF

j_call: TRBJ2-1
v_call: TRBV7-2
clone_size: NA
d_call: TRBD2
cdr3_nt: TGTGCCAGCGGCCCTACTAGCGGGGCCTACAATGAGCAGTTCTTC
cdr3_aa: CASGPTSGAYNEQFF

j_call: TRBJ2-1
v_call: TRBV4-2
clone_size: once
d_call: NA
cdr3_nt: TGTGCCAGCAGCCAAGATCTGGGGGATCGTGAGCAGTTCTTC
cdr3_aa: CASSQDLGDREQFF

j_call: TRBJ2-1
v_call: TRBV5-1
clone_size: NA
d_call: TRBD1
cdr3_nt: TGCGCCAGCGCCGGGACAGGGTCCAATGAGCAGTTCTTC
cdr3_aa: CASAGTGSNEQFF

j_call: TRBJ1-5
v_call: TRBV25-1
clone_size: once
d_call: NA
cdr3_nt: TGTGCCAGCAGTGGTCAGGGAAATCAGCCCCAGCATTTT
cdr3_aa: CASSGQGNQPQHF

j_call: TRBJ2-2
v_call: TRBV5-5
clone_size: NA
d_call: NA
cdr3_nt: TGTGCCAGCAGCGTCGACGGGACACTCTACGCGAACACCGGGGAGCTGTTTTTT
cdr3_aa: CASSVDGTLYANTGELFF

j_call: TRBJ2-7
v_call: TRBV28
clone_size: once
d_call: TRBD2
cdr3_nt: TGTGCCAGCAGTTCGCCGGGACTAGCGGGAGCTTACGAGCAGTACTTC
cdr3_aa: CASSSPGLAGAYEQYF

j_call: TRBJ1-1
v_call: TRBV11-2
clone_size: NA
d_call: TRBD1
cdr3_nt: TGTGCCAGCAGCTGGACAGGTAACACTGAAGCTTTCTTT
cdr3_aa: CASSWTGNTEAFF

j_call: TRBJ2-3
v_call: TRBV9
clone_size: NA
d_call: NA
cdr3_nt: TGTGCCAGCAGCGTGGGCCTAGTTAGCACAGATACGCAGTATTTT
cdr3_aa: CASSVGLVSTDTQYF

j_call: TRBJ1-5
v_call: TRBV9
clone_size: NA
d_call: TRBD1
cdr3_nt: TGTGCCAGCAGCGTAGGACAGGGACATGATCAGCCCCAGCATTTT
cdr3_aa: CASSVGQGHDQPQHF

j_call: TRBJ2-7
v_call: TRBV19
clone_size: NA
d_call: TRBD2
cdr3_nt: TGTGCCAGTAGGGCTAGCGGGAGGGCCACCGGCTACGAGCAGTACTTC
cdr3_aa: CASRASGRATGYEQYF

j_call: TRBJ2-3
v_call: TRBV5-8
clone_size: once
d_call: NA
cdr3_nt: TGTGCCAGCAGCTTAGCCGCAGGGGCGTTGAGCACAGATACGCAGTATTTT
cdr3_aa: CASSLAAGALSTDTQYF

j_call: TRBJ2-7
v_call: TRBV19
clone_size: NA
d_call: NA
cdr3_nt: TGTGCCAGTAGTATAGTTCCAGGTGGAGGGGGGACTTCCTACGAGCAGTACTTC
cdr3_aa: CASSIVPGGGGTSYEQYF

j_call: TRBJ2-1
v_call: TRBV9
clone_size: few
d_call: TRBD2
cdr3_nt: TGTGCCAGCAGCGCCCCTGGGGGACTACCCACTACAAGCAATGAGCAGTTCTTC
cdr3_aa: CASSAPGGLPTTSNEQFF

j_call: TRBJ1-1
v_call: TRBV19
clone_size: NA
d_call: NA
cdr3_nt: TGTGCCAGTACCTGGCTGGGGGGCACTGAAGCTTTCTTT
cdr3_aa: CASTWLGGTEAFF

j_call: TRBJ2-7
v_call: TRBV10-1
clone_size: few
d_call: NA
cdr3_nt: TGCGCCAGCAGTTCGGACATGAGCTACGAGCAGTACTTC
cdr3_aa: CASSSDMSYEQYF

j_call: TRBJ1-2
v_call: TRBV5-4
clone_size: NA
d_call: NA
cdr3_nt: TGTGCCAGCAGCTTGGATGGGGTCTCGGCTAACTATGGCTACACCTTC
cdr3_aa: CASSLDGVSANYGYTF

j_call: TRBJ1-4
v_call: TRBV27
clone_size: few
d_call: TRBD1
cdr3_nt: TGTGCCAGCAGTCGATCCGGGACAGCTAATGAAAAACTGTTTTTT
cdr3_aa: CASSRSGTANEKLFF

j_call: TRBJ1-2
v_call: TRBV5-6
clone_size: NA
d_call: TRBD1
cdr3_nt: TGTGCCAGCAGGATGGGCAGGGGGACCCATGGCTACACCTTC
cdr3_aa: CASRMGRGTHGYTF

j_call: TRBJ2-6
v_call: TRBV19
clone_size: NA
d_call: NA
cdr3_nt: TGTGCCACGGGGCGATTCTCTGGGGCCAACGTCCTGACTTTC
cdr3_aa: CATGRFSGANVLTF

j_call: TRBJ2-5
v_call: TRBV6-1
clone_size: NA
d_call: NA
cdr3_nt: TGTGCCAGCAGGGTACACGTTCAAGAGACCCAGTACTTC
cdr3_aa: CASRVHVQETQYF

j_call: TRBJ1-2
v_call: TRBV10-1
clone_size: NA
d_call: NA
cdr3_nt: NA
cdr3_aa: CASSSSSWGPSMRYTF

j_call: TRBJ1-5
v_call: TRBV6-6
clone_size: NA
d_call: NA
cdr3_nt: TGTGCCAGCAGTTACTCGCAGAATCAGCCCCAGCATTTT
cdr3_aa: CASSYSQNQPQHF

j_call: TRBJ1-4
v_call: TRBV6-1
clone_size: NA
d_call: NA
cdr3_nt: TGTGCCAGCAGTGAAAACCCCCCCGCACGACGGGAAAAACTGTTTTTT
cdr3_aa: CASSENPPARREKLFF

j_call: TRBJ1-1
v_call: TRBV18
clone_size: NA
d_call: NA
cdr3_nt: TGTGCCAGCTCACCACTTAATCAGGGAGGAAACACTGAAGCTTTCTTT
cdr3_aa: CASSPLNQGGNTEAFF

j_call: TRBJ2-1
v_call: TRBV19
clone_size: once
d_call: NA
cdr3_nt: TGTACCAGTAGTTTCCGGGACAACCTAGGGGAGCAGTTCTTC
cdr3_aa: CTSSFRDNLGEQFF

j_call: TRBJ2-5
v_call: TRBV29-1
clone_size: NA
d_call: NA
cdr3_nt: TGCAGCGTTGAAGAGTGGGGAGGCGATGGCCAGTACTTC
cdr3_aa: CSVEEWGGDGQYF

j_call: TRBJ2-7
v_call: TRBV5-1
clone_size: NA
d_call: TRBD2
cdr3_nt: TGCGCCAGCAGCTTGAGGGGGACTAGCGGGGTTGACGAGCAGTACTTC
cdr3_aa: CASSLRGTSGVDEQYF

j_call: TRBJ2-7
v_call: TRBV15
clone_size: NA
d_call: NA
cdr3_nt: TGTGCCACCAGCAGAGCTTCCGCATACGAGCAGTACTTC
cdr3_aa: CATSRASAYEQYF

j_call: TRBJ1-2
v_call: TRBV5-1
clone_size: NA
d_call: NA
cdr3_nt: TGCGCCAGCAGCTCTGGTTTCGGGGAGAGCTATGGCTACACCTTC
cdr3_aa: CASSSGFGESYGYTF

j_call: TRBJ2-3
v_call: TRBV2
clone_size: NA
d_call: TRBD2
cdr3_nt: TGTGCCAGCAGTCCTAGGGCGGGAGGGCCAGATACGCAGTATTTT
cdr3_aa: CASSPRAGGPDTQYF